This T cell receptor beta chain was sequenced during a study of type 1 regulatory T cells. Study background: An in vitro protocol generated T-allo10, a Tr1-enriched, alloantigen-specific CD4 T cell product.

TCRdb called the reads again in MiXCR, with one record for every CDR3 protein. The data show some 25,000 distinct CDR3 sequences, with approximately 72% seen just once and 13% to 15% held by the top ten. The graft donor-derived T-allo10 cells reportedly recognize host alloantigens, are anergic, and suppress alloantigen-specifically. Turning to this clonotype: The antigen remains undetermined.

The sample consisted of cultured T cells, either the whole culture or a sorted T cell fraction (not recorded which). Subset given: Tr1-enriched cell product generated in vitro against host alloantigens. This sequence originates from a human donor in good health.

The chain's CDR3 is CASREVQGFTEAFF. The DNA of the CDR3 is TGTGCCAGCAGGGAGGTACAGGGGTTTACTGAAGCTTTCTTT. This sequence joins TRBV7-2 and TRBJ1-1, with 7 positions matching TRBD1. The J segment lost 5 bases and the V segment lost 6 bases, leaving 9 bases of the junction unmatched. CDR3 length: 14 amino acids. In germline, CDR1 is SGHTA, CDR2 FQGNSA.